Shown below are 29 T cell receptor beta chains from a single sample sequenced in a study of OX40 agonist ivuxolimab in advanced cancers. Some clones are missing from TCRdb's copy, which holds only in-frame ones; the method was immunoSEQ multiplex PCR. The sample includes about 100,000 clones, roughly nine tenths of them seen just once. This material consisted of CD4+ or CD8+ T cells sorted from blood, taken in a trial of the OX40 agonist ivuxolimab. The receptors here all came from an adult with an advanced solid tumor such as melanoma, head and neck, liver or kidney cancer.

Turning to this clone: The junction shows a germline mismatch at one end, possibly a read error. This chain joins TRBV7-2 and TRBJ2-3; no clear D. The CDR3 runs to 12 residues. Germline V gene data show CDR1 as SGHTA and CDR2 as FQGNSA. The CDR3 sequence is CASRLGTDTQYF. The CDR3 region has the DNA TGTGCCAGCAGGTTAGGAACGGATACGCAGTATTTT.

The DNA of the CDR3 is TGCGCCAGCAGCGCCGGAATAGCGGGAGGCACAGATACGCAGTATTTT. This encodes CASSAGIAGGTDTQYF. This chain connects TRBV5-1 to TRBJ2-3, with 9 bases fitting TRBD2. In germline, CDR1 is SGHRS, CDR2 YFSETQ. V dropped 4 bases and J dropped 1; count of bases not matched to a gene: 7. The CDR3 runs 16 residues.

The chain has TRBV6-6 and TRBJ2-7; tentative D call: TRBD2 (6 bases). Germline V gene sequence: CDR1 MNHNY, CDR2 SVGAGI (reference sequence). V was trimmed by 8 bases and J by 4 bases, leaving 21 bases between them. CDR3 size: 15 residues. The CDR3 DNA reads as TGTGCCAGCGGGATACTAGCCGCAGAACCATACGAGCAGTACTTC. Translating gives CASGILAAEPYEQYF.

The rearrangement joins TRBV29-1 to TRBJ2-3; D is unresolved. Looked up from germline, CDR1 is SQVTM and CDR2 is ANQGSEA. The V gene lost 1 base and the J gene lost 0 bases, with 2 bases spanning the gap. This CDR3 spans 12 amino acids. CDR3 sequence reads: CSVEGSTDTQYF. CDR3 coding DNA: TGCAGCGTTGAAGGGAGCACAGATACGCAGTATTTT.

The V gene is TRBV7-3, the J gene TRBJ2-5; 7 bases are a match to TRBD2. The trim removed 5 bases at V and 3 bases at J, leaving 6 bases unmatched. The germline V gene encodes CDR1 SGHTA and CDR2 FQGTGA. The length of the CDR3 is 14 residues. CDR3 protein: CASSASGLKETQYF. In DNA, the CDR3 is TGTGCCAGCAGCGCCTCGGGACTAAAAGAGACCCAGTACTTC.

J is TRBJ1-2 and V is TRBV29-1; tentative D call: TRBD1 (5 bases). This CDR3 contains 11 residues. Germline V gene sequence: CDR1 SQVTM, CDR2 ANQGSEA. V was trimmed by 7 bases and J by 5 bases, leaving 11 bases between them. CDR3 sequence (DNA): TGCAGCGCTGCGGGGGGGTATGGCTACACCTTC. Its translation: CSAAGGYGYTF.

The V call is TRBV27, the J call TRBJ2-7; 11 nucleotides agree with TRBD2. This CDR3 is 17 amino acids long. Germline values: CDR1 MNHEY, CDR2 SMNVEV (reference sequence). V was clipped by 6 bases and J by 1 base; unmatched bases: 11. The CDR3: CASRIAGGAQKSYEQYF. DNA of the CDR3: TGTGCCAGCAGAATAGCGGGAGGGGCCCAAAAATCCTACGAGCAGTACTTC.

The chain joins TRBV2 to TRBJ1-1, with D possibly matching TRBD1 (5 bases). Trimming took off 3 bases at V and 0 bases at J, with 8 bases between the two ends. The length of the CDR3 is 14 residues. Germline-derived CDR1 and CDR2 are SNHLY and FYNNEI. The CDR3 DNA follows: TGTGCCAGCAGTGAGGCAGGGCTGAACACTGAAGCTTTCTTT. Translating gives CASSEAGLNTEAFF.

The chain couples TRBV11-1 to TRBJ2-5; TRBD2 aligns across 7 bases. The junction had 14 bases not matched to a gene; V was cut back by 5 bases and J by 5 bases. The CDR3 length is 16 residues. From germline, CDR1 is SGHAT and CDR2 FQDESV (reference sequence). The CDR3 DNA sequence: TGTGCCAGCAGCCTCGGGGTTGCGGGAGTCTGGGAGACCCAGTACTTC. It is translated as CASSLGVAGVWETQYF. Full variable domain (remainder filled in from reference TRBV11-1 and TRBJ2-5): EAEVAQSPRYKITEKSQAVAFWCDPISGHATLYWYRQILGQGPELLVQFQDESVVDDSQLPKDRFSAERLKGVDSTLKIQPAELGDSAMYLCASSLGVAGVWETQYFGPGTRLLVL.

The chain couples TRBV11-2 to TRBJ1-5; no firm D call. Looked up from germline, CDR1 is SGHAT and CDR2 is FQNNGV. Trimming left V 5 bases short and J 7 bases short, with 12 bases between. The CDR3 covers 13 residues. CDR3 in amino acids: CASSQDAIQPQHF. For the CDR3, the DNA is TGTGCCAGCAGCCAGGACGCGATCCAGCCCCAGCATTTT.

The chain employs TRBV10-2 and TRBJ2-5, with 10 bases fitting TRBD2. The V gene's germline CDR1 is WSHSY and CDR2 SAAADI. This CDR3 region has 18 residues. V gave up 0 bases and J gave up 0 bases; unmatched junction bases: 7. In nucleotides, the CDR3 is TGCGCCAGCAGTGAGTCGACGCGAGGACTAGCGGACCAAGAGACCCAGTACTTC. This sequence encodes CASSESTRGLADQETQYF.

J is TRBJ2-3 and V is TRBV28; 9 nucleotides match TRBD1. Looked up from germline, CDR1 is MDHEN and CDR2 is SYDVKM. This CDR3 comprises 15 residues. V lost 3 bases to trimming and J lost 3 bases; unmatched junction nucleotides: 4. CDR3 region: CASSFTGGSTDTQYF. DNA for the CDR3: TGTGCCAGCAGTTTTACAGGGGGCTCGACAGATACGCAGTATTTT.

V usage is TRBV18 and J usage is TRBJ2-3, with 8 bases lining up with TRBD2. The CDR3 has 15 amino acids. Germline V lookup: CDR1 KGHSH, CDR2 LQKENI. The junction had 6 bases not matched to a gene; V was cut back by 7 bases and J by 0 bases. CDR3 DNA sequence: TGTGCCAGCTTTCCGGGACTAGTGAGCACAGATACGCAGTATTTT. Its translation: CASFPGLVSTDTQYF.

This clone was detected a few times. V gene TRBV5-1 combines with J gene TRBJ2-1; D call uncertain. The CDR3 consists of 13 residues. Per the germline V gene, CDR1 is SGHRS and CDR2 is YFSETQ. The ends were cut back, 0 bases at V and 6 bases at J, with 7 bases in the middle. In DNA form, the CDR3 reads TGCGCCAGCAGCTTGGGACCTACCAATGAGCAGTTCTTC. Translating gives CASSLGPTNEQFF.

The CDR3 nucleotides read TGCGCCAGCAGCCAAACCCCGACGGGAAACTATGGCTACACCTTC. It codes for CASSQTPTGNYGYTF. The chain employs TRBV4-1 and TRBJ1-2; D is uncertain. Germline V gene data show CDR1 as MGHRA and CDR2 as YSYEKL. The CDR3 extends over 15 amino acids. The V end was cut by 2 bases, the J end by 2 bases, with 12 bases between.

J is TRBJ2-5 and V is TRBV28, with a weak D call TRBD1 (5 bases). The J call is in doubt because the DNA end fits TRBJ2-7 better. This CDR3 spans 13 amino acids. Germline V CDR1 and CDR2: MDHEN, SYDVKM. The CDR3: CASSLTGAYEQYF. CDR3 in DNA: TGTGCCAGCAGTTTAACAGGAGCCTACGAGCAGTACTTC.

The chain employs TRBV7-8 and TRBJ2-4; 10 bases map to TRBD2. The V and J ends lost 2 bases and 2 bases, in that order; junction bases with no gene match: 12. This CDR3 has 19 residues. Germline assignment: CDR1 SGHVS and CDR2 FQNEAQ. This CDR3 is CASSLFSLAGATTKNIQYF. CDR3 nucleotide sequence: TGTGCCAGCAGCTTATTTAGCCTAGCGGGAGCGACGACCAAAAACATTCAGTACTTC.

The chain employs TRBV27 and TRBJ2-7; tentatively, D is TRBD1 or TRBD2 (5 bases each). With 0 bases removed from V and 0 bases from J, the gap between germline ends came to 6 bases. Germline V gene data show CDR1 as MNHEY and CDR2 as SMNVEV (reference sequence). The CDR3 is 14 amino acids. The CDR3 spells CASSLSGASYEQYF. CDR3 in DNA: TGTGCCAGCAGTTTATCCGGGGCCTCCTACGAGCAGTACTTC.

This chain joins TRBV2 and TRBJ2-7; 7 bases agree with TRBD2. The ends lost 6 bases at V and 1 base at J; junction bases unmatched: 6. The CDR3 is made up of 14 amino acids. Germline CDR1 is SNHLY and CDR2 is FYNNEI. The CDR3 DNA is TGTGCCAGCAGAGGAAGCGGGGTATCCTACGAGCAGTACTTC. Amino acid sequence: CASRGSGVSYEQYF.

This rearrangement joins TRBV4-1 to TRBJ2-7, with 7 bases identical to TRBD1. With V trimmed by 1 base and J by 4 bases, 7 bases remained unmatched. The CDR3 contains 15 residues. Germline V gene sequence: CDR1 MGHRA, CDR2 YSYEKL. The CDR3 DNA follows: TGCGCCAGCAGCCAAGCCCAGGGGGTGGGGTACGAGCAGTACTTC. It yields the protein CASSQAQGVGYEQYF.

This chain links TRBV7-2 with TRBJ1-2; D perhaps matches TRBD1 (5 bases). Between the trimmed V and J ends, which lost 1 base and 7 bases, there was a span of 13 bases. The CDR3 contains 14 residues. Germline CDR1 SGHTA, CDR2 FQGNSA. The CDR3, as DNA: TGTGCCAGCAGCTTAGGGGACCCAGGGAGTGGCTACACCTTC. It translates to CASSLGDPGSGYTF.

The rearrangement uses TRBV7-9 and TRBJ2-3; TRBD2 might be the D (6 bases). Germline lookup yields CDR1 SEHNR and CDR2 FQNEAQ (reference sequence). CDR3 size: 13 residues. The V and J ends lost 0 bases and 7 bases respectively, with 8 bases between them. The CDR3 DNA reads TGTGCCAGCAGCTTAGCTAGCGGCCATACGCAGTATTTT. As protein: CASSLASGHTQYF.

This clone was observed once. The rearrangement links TRBV7-8 to TRBJ2-1; tentative D call: TRBD1 (5 bases). Trimming pared 2 bases from V and 3 bases from J, leaving 14 bases between. The CDR3 has 16 residues. The V gene's germline CDR1 is SGHVS and CDR2 FQNEAQ. This chain's CDR3 is CASSLTVGQSYNEQFF. The CDR3 bases are TGTGCCAGCAGCTTAACGGTCGGACAAAGCTACAATGAGCAGTTCTTC. Full variable domain (missing parts from reference TRBV7-8 and TRBJ2-1): GAGVSQSPRYKVAKRGQDVALRCDPISGHVSLFWYQQALGQGPEFLTYFQNEAQLDKSGLPSDRFFAERPEGSVSTLKIQRTQQEDSAVYLCASSLTVGQSYNEQFFGPGTRLTVL.

The chain links TRBV28 to TRBJ1-1; D is ambiguous. Germline V gives CDR1 MDHEN, CDR2 SYDVKM. The CDR3 extends over 15 amino acids. V dropped 5 bases and J dropped 2 bases, with 15 bases sitting between them. The CDR3, as DNA: TGTGCCAGCAGTACCCTACGCCAGGCCAACACTGAAGCTTTCTTT. Translating gives CASSTLRQANTEAFF.

The chain links TRBV28 to TRBJ2-5; D is possibly TRBD2 (6 bases). The CDR3 loop spans 16 amino acids. The germline V gene has CDR1 MDHEN and CDR2 SYDVKM. Trimming shortened V by 5 bases and J by 2 bases, and 18 bases separated the two germline ends. CDR3 in amino acids: CASSPLLRAGQETQYF. The DNA of the CDR3 is TGTGCCAGCAGTCCCCTTCTGAGGGCGGGACAAGAGACCCAGTACTTC.

This rearrangement joins TRBV6-1 to TRBJ2-7, with TRBD2 matching 12 bases. The CDR3 runs 15 residues. CDR1 and CDR2 (germline): MNHNS, SASEGT. V shed 6 bases, J shed 3 bases, and the junction held 6 bases outside the gene matches. CDR3 nucleotides: TGTGCCAGCAGAGCGCTGACTAGCGGGAGCTACGAGCAGTACTTC. Translating it yields CASRALTSGSYEQYF.

This chain links TRBV7-9 with TRBJ2-2; no clear D gene. Trimming took 2 bases from V and 5 from J, leaving 15 bases between them. Germline CDR1 and CDR2: SEHNR and FQNEAQ (reference sequence). The CDR3 extends over 16 amino acids. This CDR3 is CASSLKVSPFTGELFF. The CDR3 DNA is TGTGCCAGCAGCTTAAAAGTATCGCCCTTTACCGGGGAGCTGTTTTTT.

This chain connects TRBV7-2 to TRBJ2-5; D might be TRBD2 (5 bases). From germline, CDR1 is SGHTA and CDR2 FQGNSA. The V and J ends lost 4 bases and 1 base respectively, with 10 bases between them. This CDR3 region has 14 residues. The CDR3 nucleotides read TGTGCCAGCAGCTCCTCCGGGGTCCAAGAGACCCAGTACTTC. It translates to CASSSSGVQETQYF.

This chain connects TRBV7-3 to TRBJ2-1, with 7 bases that match TRBD2. The V gene's germline CDR1 is SGHTA and CDR2 FQGTGA. With V trimmed by 2 bases and J by 7 bases, 11 bases remained unmatched. This CDR3 has 16 amino acids. CDR3 bases: TGTGCCAGCAGCTTAGTTTCGTCGGGAGGTAAAAATGAGCAGTTCTTC. This encodes CASSLVSSGGKNEQFF.